These 12 T cell receptor beta chains originate from one sample sequenced in a study of cytotoxic CD8 clonotypes in ibrutinib-treated CLL. Generated by immunoSEQ multiplex PCR, the TCRdb table keeps only in-frame clones and is missing some. The sample gives approximately 100,000 clones, 58% of which show up once; roughly 35% is in the top ten. The input for sequencing was PBMCs, taken after 24 months of ibrutinib treatment. The receptor set was obtained from a human donor with chronic lymphocytic leukemia.

V is TRBV20-1 and J is TRBJ2-5, with D unresolved. V lost 5 bases to trimming and J lost 7 bases, with 2 bases between them. This CDR3 region has 8 residues. CDR1 is DFQATT, CDR2 SNEGSKA, per germline (reference sequence). As DNA, the CDR3 is TGCAGTGCTCGGACCCAGTACTTC. Encoded protein: CSARTQYF.

J is TRBJ1-1 and V is TRBV2; TRBD1 matches 7 bases. With V trimmed by 2 bases and J by 3 bases, 6 bases remained unmatched. The V gene's germline CDR1 is SNHLY and CDR2 FYNNEI. The CDR3 is 15 residues long. CDR3 coding DNA: TGTGCCAGCAGTGAATCGGGACAGTTAGACACTGAAGCTTTCTTT. This sequence encodes CASSESGQLDTEAFF.

This chain links TRBV7-2 with TRBJ1-2; D call uncertain. Trimming pared 2 bases from V and 0 bases from J, leaving 13 bases between. The CDR3 is 16 amino acids. CDR1 and CDR2 (germline): SGHTA, FQGNSA. CDR3 amino acids: CASSLPHLETNYGYTF. CDR3 in DNA: TGTGCCAGCAGCTTACCGCACCTAGAAACTAACTATGGCTACACCTTC.

This clone has just a few counts. V is TRBV19 and J is TRBJ2-2; possible D gene TRBD1, 5 bases. Trimming cost V 4 bases and J 6 bases, with 12 bases left between them. Germline V gene sequence: CDR1 LNHDA, CDR2 SQIVND (reference sequence). This CDR3 contains 14 residues. The CDR3 here is CASSTSGQAGELFF. The CDR3 DNA follows: TGTGCCAGTAGTACTTCAGGGCAGGCCGGGGAGCTGTTTTTT. The variable domain in full, with the rest retrieved from reference TRBV19 and TRBJ2-2, is DGGITQSPKYLFRKEGQNVTLSCEQNLNHDAMYWYRQDPGQGLRLIYYSQIVNDFQKGDIAEGYSVSREKKESFPLTVTSAQKNPTAFYLCASSTSGQAGELFFGEGSRLTVL.

The chain has TRBV6-5 and TRBJ2-3; D is ambiguous. This CDR3 spans 15 amino acids. Germline V gene sequence: CDR1 MNHEY, CDR2 SVGAGI. The V end lost 2 bases, the J end lost 0 bases, and 9 bases lay between the germline ends. As DNA, the CDR3 is TGTGCCAGCAGTTACAACAGAGCTAGCACAGATACGCAGTATTTT. As protein: CASSYNRASTDTQYF.

The gene calls are TRBV27 and TRBJ2-7, with 7 bases fitting TRBD1. V trimming: 6 bases; J trimming: 2 bases; junction bases outside the gene matches: 13. The length of the CDR3 is 16 residues. CDR1 MNHEY and CDR2 SMNVEV come from the germline V gene (reference sequence). The DNA of the CDR3 is TGTGCCAGCAGCCGTGGCTACGGACAGGTCACCTACGAGCAGTACTTC. Its translation is CASSRGYGQVTYEQYF.

The chain employs TRBV5-5 and TRBJ2-2; tentative D call: TRBD1 (5 bases). V gave up 0 bases and J gave up 1 base, with 19 bases separating them. CDR3 length: 19 amino acids. From germline, CDR1 is SGHKS and CDR2 YYEKEE (reference sequence). The CDR3 is CASSLVSYSGSGNTGELFF. As DNA, the CDR3 is TGTGCCAGCAGCTTGGTCTCATATTCAGGGTCCGGGAACACCGGGGAGCTGTTTTTT.

This clone was observed a few times. The CDR3 DNA is TGTGCCAGCAGGGGGGACTCTGTGGGTGGGACCCAGTACTTC. This encodes CASRGDSVGGTQYF. This chain connects TRBV2 to TRBJ2-5; maybe TRBD2 (6 bases). Germline V lookup: CDR1 SNHLY, CDR2 FYNNEI. This CDR3 is 14 amino acids long. V was trimmed by 6 bases and J by 7 bases, leaving 18 bases between them.

This clone was recorded a few times. The rearrangement links TRBV5-1 to TRBJ1-2; 9 bases are shared with TRBD1. CDR3 length: 15 amino acids. Losses at the gene ends were 3 bases for V and 4 bases for J; bases not matched to a gene: 7. From germline, CDR1 is SGHRS and CDR2 YFSETQ. This CDR3 is CASSSNRGRVYGYTF. Written as DNA, the CDR3 is TGCGCCAGCAGCTCAAACAGGGGGCGCGTCTATGGCTACACCTTC.

The J gene is TRBJ1-5, the V gene TRBV2; TRBD1 aligns across 9 bases. V was clipped by 4 bases and J by 5 bases; unmatched bases: 3. Germline assignment: CDR1 SNHLY and CDR2 FYNNEI. The CDR3 is 14 residues long. The CDR3 DNA follows: TGTGCCAGCAGTGCGGACAGGGGCCATCAGCCCCAGCATTTT. Translating gives CASSADRGHQPQHF.

The rearrangement joins TRBV30 to TRBJ2-1; D unresolved. The CDR3 loop spans 12 amino acids. CDR1 and CDR2 (germline): GTSNPN, SVGIG (reference sequence). Trimming pared 4 bases from V and 10 bases from J, leaving 14 bases between. The CDR3 here is CAWKSDRWEQFF. The CDR3 DNA reads TGTGCCTGGAAGTCGGACCGCTGGGAGCAGTTCTTC.

This CDR3 is CASRPGQPSYGYTF. CDR3 nucleotides: TGTGCCAGCAGGCCGGGACAGCCGTCCTATGGCTACACCTTC. The chain joins TRBV28 to TRBJ1-2, with TRBD1 matching 7 bases. CDR3 length: 14 amino acids. The V segment lost 6 bases and the J segment 4 bases; nucleotides outside the gene matches: 8. Germline-derived CDR1 and CDR2 are MDHEN and SYDVKM.